The 11 T cell receptor beta chains listed next were all sequenced from one sample in a study of blood T cells in healthy people across ages. For the second PCR, which ran for roughly 7 to 11 cycles, a sample-barcoded 5' primer and a J-beta primer mix were used. One entry per CDR3 protein results from TCRdb running MiXCR on the 5' RACE reads. Of about 640,000 distinct CDR3 sequences in the sample, approximately 59% were seen once. The sample taken for sequencing was blood. The receptors originated from a man aged 55 to 69 in good health.

This clonotype appeared a few times. V usage is TRBV3-1 and J usage is TRBJ2-1; 8 bases match TRBD1. This CDR3 comprises 14 residues. After removal of 0 bases from V and 5 bases from J, the junction contained 0 bases not matched to a gene. Looked up from germline, CDR1 is LGHDT and CDR2 is YNNKEL (reference sequence). The CDR3 DNA reads as TGTGCCAGCAGCCAAGAGACAGGGGACAATGAGCAGTTCTTC. It is translated as CASSQETGDNEQFF.

This clonotype has at least ten counts. One junction end does not reproduce the germline sequence, and a read error may be involved. This chain connects TRBV12-3 or TRBV12-4 to TRBJ1-1, with D perhaps matching TRBD1 (5 bases). CDR3 length equals 13 residues. The CDR3 sequence: CASSLGENTEAFF. DNA of the CDR3: TGTGCCAGCAGCTTAGGGGAGAACACTGAAGCTTTCTTT.

This clonotype was seen many times. The chain carries TRBV20-1 and TRBJ2-5; no firm D call. Germline V lookup: CDR1 DFQATT, CDR2 SNEGSKA (reference sequence). This CDR3 is 11 amino acids long. The DNA for the CDR3 is TGCAGCGCCCGTGGTGGGGAGACCCAGTACTTC. The encoded protein is CSARGGETQYF.

The J gene is TRBJ2-5, the V gene TRBV6-5; TRBD1 is a possible D gene (6 bases). Trimming removed 6 bases at V and 6 bases at J, with 17 bases between. The CDR3 runs to 14 residues. Germline V gene lookup returns CDR1 MNHEY and CDR2 SVGAGI. The CDR3 region has the DNA TGTGCCAGCAGGGCTGCAGGGGTACGGAAGACCCAGTACTTC. Encoded protein: CASRAAGVRKTQYF.

The chain has TRBV28 and TRBJ2-7, with D uncertain. The end of the DNA aligns better with TRBJ2-5, so the J call may be wrong. The CDR3 contains 16 residues. Per the germline V gene, CDR1 is MDHEN and CDR2 is SYDVKM. CDR3 residues: CASTTRLPRKQETQYF. CDR3 in DNA: TGTGCCAGCACCACGCGTTTGCCGCGAAAACAGGAGACCCAGTACTTC.

The chain employs TRBV3-1 and TRBJ1-2; the D is unclear. The germline CDR1 and CDR2 sequences are LGHDT and YNNKEL (reference sequence). This CDR3 has 16 residues. The V end lost 3 bases, the J end lost 1 base, and 15 bases lay between the germline ends. The DNA for the CDR3 is TGTGCCAGCAGCCAGGTCCGAAGGAGCGGTAACTATGGCTACACCTTC. This gives the protein CASSQVRRSGNYGYTF.

The chain joins TRBV5-1 to TRBJ2-5; TRBD1 matches at 9 bases. Germline V lookup: CDR1 SGHRS, CDR2 YFSETQ. With 6 bases clipped from V and 5 bases from J, the junction kept 5 bases outside the gene matches. This CDR3 has 13 amino acids. CDR3: CASTTGGSETQYF. CDR3 sequence (DNA): TGCGCCAGCACCACAGGGGGCTCTGAGACCCAGTACTTC.

The chain carries TRBV20-1 and TRBJ2-6; the D is unclear. The germline V gene encodes CDR1 DFQATT and CDR2 SNEGSKA (reference sequence). V lost 6 bases, J lost 1 base, and 7 bases lay in between. There are 13 residues in the CDR3. Here the CDR3 reads CSATVSGANVLTF. In DNA, the CDR3 is TGCAGTGCAACAGTGTCTGGGGCCAACGTCCTGACTTTC.

The chain recombines TRBV4-1 with TRBJ2-5; 9 bases are a match to TRBD2. The DNA end is a closer match to TRBJ2-7, so the J assignment may be wrong. Germline V gene data show CDR1 as MGHRA and CDR2 as YSYEKL. The CDR3 is 15 amino acids. CDR3 in DNA: TGCGCCAGCAGCCAAGATCGGCGGGGGGGCCGCGAGCAGTACTTC. Translation: CASSQDRRGGREQYF.

This clonotype was seen a few times. V gene TRBV27 combines with J gene TRBJ2-3; 10 bases align to TRBD1. Looked up from germline, CDR1 is MNHEY and CDR2 is SMNVEV (reference sequence). The J segment lost 3 bases and the V segment lost 8 bases, leaving 5 bases of the junction unmatched. The CDR3 spans 14 residues. CDR3 region: CASGRQGATDTQYF. CDR3 nucleotide sequence: TGTGCCAGCGGACGACAGGGGGCAACAGATACGCAGTATTTT.

This clonotype was seen repeatedly, ten times or more. V is TRBV29-1 and J is TRBJ1-2; tentatively, D is TRBD1 (5 bases). V lost 7 bases, J lost 5 bases, and 14 bases lay in between. The CDR3 is 12 amino acids. Germline loops: CDR1 SQVTM, CDR2 ANQGSEA. The CDR3 loop reads CSALAGRYGYTF. Here the CDR3 DNA reads TGCAGCGCCCTGGCAGGGAGGTATGGCTACACCTTC. The full variable domain, its missing parts supplied by reference TRBV29-1 and TRBJ1-2, is SAVISQKPSRDICQRGTSLTIQCQVDSQVTMMFWYRQQPGQSLTLIATANQGSEATYESGFVIDKFPISRPNLTFSTLTVSNMSPEDSSIYLCSALAGRYGYTFGSGTRLTVV.